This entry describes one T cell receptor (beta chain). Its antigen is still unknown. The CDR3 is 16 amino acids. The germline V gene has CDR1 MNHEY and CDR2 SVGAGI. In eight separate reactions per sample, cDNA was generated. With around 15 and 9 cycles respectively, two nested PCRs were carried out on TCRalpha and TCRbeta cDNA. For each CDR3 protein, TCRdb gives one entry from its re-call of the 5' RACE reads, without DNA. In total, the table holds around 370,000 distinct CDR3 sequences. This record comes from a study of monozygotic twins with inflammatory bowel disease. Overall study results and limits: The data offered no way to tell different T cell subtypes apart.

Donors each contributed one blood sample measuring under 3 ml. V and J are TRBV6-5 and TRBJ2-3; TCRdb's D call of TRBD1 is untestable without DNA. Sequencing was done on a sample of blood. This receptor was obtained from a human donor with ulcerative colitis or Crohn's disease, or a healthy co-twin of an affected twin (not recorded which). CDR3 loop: CASSYSWAGGTDTQYF.